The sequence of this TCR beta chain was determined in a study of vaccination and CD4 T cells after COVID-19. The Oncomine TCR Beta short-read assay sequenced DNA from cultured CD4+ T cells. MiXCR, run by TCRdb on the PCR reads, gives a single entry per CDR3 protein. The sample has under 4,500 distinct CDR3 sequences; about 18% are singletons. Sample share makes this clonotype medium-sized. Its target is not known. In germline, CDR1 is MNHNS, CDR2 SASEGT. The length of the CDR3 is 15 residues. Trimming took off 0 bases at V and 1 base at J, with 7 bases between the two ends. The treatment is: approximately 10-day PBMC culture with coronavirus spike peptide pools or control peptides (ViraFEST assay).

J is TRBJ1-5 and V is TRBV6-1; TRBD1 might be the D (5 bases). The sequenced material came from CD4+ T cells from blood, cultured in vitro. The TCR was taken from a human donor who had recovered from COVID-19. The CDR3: CASSEAGGSNQPQHF. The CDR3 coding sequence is TGTGCCAGCAGTGAAGCGGGGGGAAGCAATCAGCCCCAGCATTTT.